This is a list of T cell receptor beta chains from one sample in a study of blood T cell repertoires in COVID-19. TCRdb keeps only in-frame clones here, not all; method: immunoSEQ multiplex PCR. The table records over 120,000 clones, 75% to 90% of them present only once. What was sequenced was peripheral blood. The source of these receptors is a human donor in a cohort sampled during active COVID-19. CDR3s include the opening cysteine and the closing phenylalanine or tryptophan. The D gene is left open where the match is weak. Clone size appears in some rows only: once, few, many, or a class for an expanded clone.

CDR3,DNA,V,length,J,size,D
CATSRPGTGDYGYTF,TGTGCCACCAGCAGACCTGGGACAGGGGACTATGGCTACACCTTC,TRBV15,15,TRBJ1-2,NA,TRBD1
CASTGTSGSSTEQFF,TGTGCCAGCACCGGGACTAGCGGGAGTAGCACTGAGCAGTTCTTC,TRBV6-5,15,TRBJ2-1,NA,TRBD2
CASISGGAYNEQFF,TGTGCCAGCATTAGCGGGGGGGCCTACAATGAGCAGTTCTTC,TRBV5-6,14,TRBJ2-1,NA,TRBD2
CASSLNSGYSGANVLTF,TGTGCCAGCAGTTTGAATAGCGGGTACTCTGGGGCCAACGTCCTGACTTTC,TRBV28,17,TRBJ2-6,NA,TRBD2
CASSQDYRGGETQYF,TGTGCCAGCAGCCAAGATTACAGGGGGGGAGAGACCCAGTACTTC,TRBV4-2,15,TRBJ2-5,once,NA
CASSLGGGAADIQYF,TGTGCCAGCAGCTTAGGCGGCGGCGCGGCGGACATTCAGTACTTC,TRBV7-9,15,TRBJ2-4,NA,NA
CASSSRTSGTPVTQYF,TGTGCCAGCAGCTCCCGGACTAGCGGGACCCCGGTTACGCAGTATTTT,TRBV7-2,16,TRBJ2-3,NA,TRBD2
CATRDRKNTEAFF,TGTGCCACCAGGGACAGGAAGAACACTGAAGCTTTCTTT,TRBV24-1,13,TRBJ1-1,NA,TRBD1
CASSLASGGGTDTQYF,TGTGCCAGCAGCTTGGCCAGCGGGGGAGGGACAGATACGCAGTATTTT,TRBV7-2,16,TRBJ2-3,NA,TRBD2
CASSQGQGPSSVGYTF,TGTGCCAGCAGCCAAGGGCAGGGCCCTTCATCCGTCGGCTACACCTTC,TRBV14,16,TRBJ1-2,NA,NA
CASSRGQGMYGYTF,TGTGCCAGTAGTAGGGGACAGGGGATGTATGGCTACACCTTC,TRBV19,14,TRBJ1-2,NA,TRBD1
CASSLAPGQGGNYGYTF,TGTGCCAGCAGCTTAGCGCCGGGACAGGGGGGTAACTATGGCTACACCTTC,TRBV11-1,17,TRBJ1-2,NA,TRBD1
CSASPGGDQPQHF,TGCAGTGCTAGTCCCGGCGGGGATCAGCCCCAGCATTTT,TRBV20-1,13,TRBJ1-5,NA,NA
CASSLGQGSAEQYF,TGTGCCAGCAGCTTAGGACAGGGTTCGGCCGAGCAGTACTTC,TRBV7-9,14,TRBJ2-7,NA,TRBD1
CAISESGPYRGNTEAFF,TGTGCCATCAGTGAGTCAGGGCCATACAGGGGGAACACTGAAGCTTTCTTT,TRBV10-3,17,TRBJ1-1,once,TRBD1
CASSQGNLQPSSYEQYF,TGTGCCAGCAGCCAAGGCAACCTCCAACCGAGCTCCTACGAGCAGTACTTC,TRBV4-2,17,TRBJ2-7,NA,NA
CASSSLQGGNTEAFF,TGTGCCAGCAGTTCCCTCCAGGGAGGGAACACTGAAGCTTTCTTT,TRBV27,15,TRBJ1-1,NA,NA
CSGGDSTYEQYF,TGCAGCGGTGGGGACAGTACCTACGAGCAGTACTTC,TRBV29-1,12,TRBJ2-7,NA,TRBD1
CSVSEGLETQYF,TGCAGCGTATCAGAGGGCTTGGAGACCCAGTACTTC,TRBV29-1,12,TRBJ2-5,few,NA
CASRFGSQAYEQYF,TGTGCCAGCAGGTTCGGGTCTCAAGCCTACGAGCAGTACTTC,TRBV2,14,TRBJ2-7,NA,NA
CASSEADSRVTF,TGTGCCAGCAGTGAAGCTGACAGCAGGGTAACCTTC,TRBV6-1,12,TRBJ1-2,NA,NA
CASSQDWTGHRPEQYF,TGCGCCAGCAGCCAAGATTGGACGGGACACCGCCCCGAGCAGTACTTC,TRBV4-1,16,TRBJ2-7,NA,NA
CASRGSGPLGYTF,TGTGCCAGCAGGGGCTCAGGGCCACTAGGCTACACCTTC,TRBV28,13,TRBJ1-2,once,NA
CASSEMAINTGELFF,TGTGCCAGCAGTGAAATGGCAATTAACACCGGGGAGCTGTTTTTT,TRBV6-1,15,TRBJ2-2,NA,NA
CSVQGDRTNEKLFF,TGCAGCGTCCAGGGGGACAGGACTAATGAAAAACTGTTTTTT,TRBV29-1,14,TRBJ1-4,NA,TRBD1
CASSPGQGVTDTQYF,TGTGCCAGCAGCCCCGGCCAGGGTGTCACAGATACGCAGTATTTT,TRBV3-1/TRBV3-2,15,TRBJ2-3,NA,NA
CASSPRDREGTEAFF,TGTGCCAGCAGCCCCCGGGACAGGGAAGGAACTGAAGCTTTCTTT,TRBV4-2,15,TRBJ1-1,NA,TRBD1